What follows are 17 T cell receptor beta chains derived from one specimen sequenced in a study of blood T cell repertoires in COVID-19. Here immunoSEQ multiplex PCR was the method, and the copy in TCRdb shows in-frame clones only, minus some. The sample includes some 140,000 clones, 83% of them seen just once. Sequenced material: peripheral blood. The receptors come from a woman in her fifties or sixties with COVID-19, enrolled during active disease.

The sample holds one count of this clone. This chain uses TRBV5-1 with TRBJ1-1, with a weak D call TRBD1 (5 bases). Germline V gene data show CDR1 as SGHRS and CDR2 as YFSETQ. V was shortened by 4 bases and J by 5 bases, with 9 bases between the two germline ends. The CDR3 runs to 12 residues. DNA for the CDR3: TGCGCCAGCAGCGGACAAGGGACTGAAGCTTTCTTT. Its protein is CASSGQGTEAFF.

This sequence joins TRBV19 and TRBJ2-1; 7 positions agree with TRBD1. Germline CDR1 is LNHDA and CDR2 is SQIVND (reference sequence). The CDR3 sequence is 15 residues long. J gave up 6 bases and V 3 bases, and 8 bases lay outside the gene matches. CDR3 DNA: TGTGCCAGTAGTATGGACAGGTCCCACCTCAATGAGCAGTTCTTC. Amino acids: CASSMDRSHLNEQFF. Together with reference TRBV19 and TRBJ2-1, the CDR3 gives the full variable domain: DGGITQSPKYLFRKEGQNVTLSCEQNLNHDAMYWYRQDPGQGLRLIYYSQIVNDFQKGDIAEGYSVSREKKESFPLTVTSAQKNPTAFYLCASSMDRSHLNEQFFGPGTRLTVL.

The chain links TRBV10-3 to TRBJ1-1; maybe TRBD1 (6 bases). The germline gives CDR1 ENHRY, CDR2 SYGVKD. V lost 3 bases and J lost 2, with 16 bases in between. The CDR3 totals 16 residues. The CDR3 bases are TGTGCCATCAGTGATGCAGGGGCGGTAGTTAACACTGAAGCTTTCTTT. It encodes CAISDAGAVVNTEAFF.

By share, this clone ranks as medium-sized. The gene calls are TRBV18 and TRBJ2-1; 14 nucleotides agree with TRBD2. Germline values: CDR1 KGHSH, CDR2 LQKENI. The CDR3 runs to 18 residues. With V trimmed by 5 bases and J by 2 bases, 8 bases remained unmatched. The CDR3 DNA sequence: TGTGCCAGCTCATCCCAAATGACTAGCGGGAGGGCCTACAATGAGCAGTTCTTC. Translated, it gives CASSSQMTSGRAYNEQFF.

The chain joins TRBV5-1 to TRBJ1-3, with a tentative D call TRBD1 (5 bases). Germline loops: CDR1 SGHRS, CDR2 YFSETQ. The V end was cut by 0 bases, the J end by 0 bases, with 7 bases between. This CDR3 has 15 residues. The CDR3: CASSLGGASGNTIYF. Written as DNA, the CDR3 is TGCGCCAGCAGCTTGGGGGGCGCCTCTGGAAACACCATATATTTT. Combining the CDR3 with reference TRBV5-1 and TRBJ1-3 gives the whole variable domain KAGVTQTPRYLIKTRGQQVTLSCSPISGHRSVSWYQQTPGQGLQFLFEYFSETQRNKGNFPGRFSGRQFSNSRSEMNVSTLELGDSALYLCASSLGGASGNTIYFGEGSWLTVV.

The chain has TRBV6-2 or TRBV6-3 and TRBJ1-2; TRBD1 matches 9 bases. Germline CDR1 and CDR2: MNHEY and SVGEGT. The CDR3 totals 14 residues. The ends lost 2 bases at V and 4 bases at J; junction bases unmatched: 2. Here the CDR3 reads CASSYEDRGYGYTF. In nucleotides, the CDR3 is TGTGCCAGCAGTTACGAGGACAGGGGCTATGGCTACACCTTC.

This clone showed up just a few times. The V and J genes are TRBV6-5 and TRBJ1-5, with 7 positions matching TRBD1. V shed 6 bases and J 3 bases; nucleotides not matched to a gene: 5. Germline CDR1 is MNHEY and CDR2 is SVGAGI. This CDR3 has 14 residues. The CDR3 reads CASSATGNNQPQHF. DNA of the CDR3: TGTGCCAGCAGCGCGACAGGGAACAATCAGCCCCAGCATTTT.

The CDR3 DNA reads as TGTGCCAGTAGCCATCCCCTAGCGTCCCTATCGTATGAGCAGTTCTTC. This gives the protein CASSHPLASLSYEQFF. The V gene is TRBV19, the J gene TRBJ2-1; TRBD2 might be the D (6 bases). Per the germline V gene, CDR1 is LNHDA and CDR2 is SQIVND (reference sequence). CDR3 length: 16 amino acids. With 6 bases removed from V and 8 bases from J, the gap between germline ends came to 23 bases.

J is TRBJ2-3 and V is TRBV25-1; 8 nucleotides match TRBD1. The V gene end was trimmed by 2 bases and the J gene end by 1 base; junction bases not matched to a gene: 2. The CDR3 spans 15 residues. The germline V gene has CDR1 MGHDK and CDR2 SYGVNS. The CDR3 loop reads CASSEVGQGTDTQYF. In DNA, the CDR3 is TGTGCCAGCAGTGAAGTGGGACAGGGCACAGATACGCAGTATTTT.

The chain is built from TRBV2 and TRBJ1-2, with 8 bases matching TRBD1. The CDR3 length is 14 residues. Germline CDR1 reads SNHLY; CDR2 reads FYNNEI. J lost 4 bases, V lost 6 bases, and 7 bases had no gene match. The CDR3, as DNA: TGTGCCAGCAGCGCGGGACAGGTGGGCTATGGCTACACCTTC. Protein: CASSAGQVGYGYTF. Based on the CDR3 plus reference TRBV2 and TRBJ1-2, the full variable domain is EPEVTQTPSHQVTQMGQEVILRCVPISNHLYFYWYRQILGQKVEFLVSFYNNEISEKSEIFDDQFSVERPDGSNFTLKIRSTKLEDSAMYFCASSAGQVGYGYTFGSGTRLTVV.

V usage is TRBV25-1 and J usage is TRBJ2-2, with D tentatively TRBD2 (5 bases). This CDR3 has 14 residues. V dropped 6 bases and J dropped 5 bases, with 13 bases sitting between them. Germline V gene sequence: CDR1 MGHDK, CDR2 SYGVNS. CDR3 DNA sequence: TGTGCCAGCAGGAAAAGCGGCTTAACCGGGGAGCTGTTTTTT. Amino acids: CASRKSGLTGELFF.

This chain joins TRBV28 and TRBJ1-1; no reliable D call. The CDR3 is made up of 14 amino acids. Trimming pared 2 bases from V and 1 base from J, leaving 8 bases between. Germline values: CDR1 MDHEN, CDR2 SYDVKM. In nucleotides, the CDR3 is TGTGCCAGCAGTTTAGGCCGCCCGAACACTGAAGCTTTCTTT. This codes for CASSLGRPNTEAFF.

This sequence joins TRBV19 and TRBJ1-1; TRBD1 matches 9 bases. Germline CDR1 and CDR2: LNHDA and SQIVND (reference sequence). This CDR3 has 15 residues. The ends lost 1 base at V and 4 bases at J; junction bases unmatched: 4. The CDR3 reads CASSIGMTGGTEAFF. In DNA, the CDR3 is TGTGCCAGTAGTATAGGGATGACAGGGGGCACTGAAGCTTTCTTT.

The chain couples TRBV5-3 to TRBJ2-1; 10 bases fit TRBD2. TRBV5-3 is recorded as an ORF, its role being uncertain. With 2 bases clipped from V and 7 bases from J, the junction kept 6 bases outside the gene matches. The CDR3 covers 15 residues. The CDR3 region is CARSFPAGGPNEQFF. The CDR3 DNA reads TGTGCCAGAAGCTTTCCAGCGGGAGGGCCTAATGAGCAGTTCTTC.

The chain employs TRBV3-1 (or the pseudogene TRBV3-2) and TRBJ1-6; 7 bases are a match to TRBD1. The V gene end was trimmed by 2 bases and the J gene end by 7 bases; junction bases not matched to a gene: 11. This CDR3 has 17 amino acids. Germline V gene lookup returns CDR1 LGHDT and CDR2 YNNKEL (reference sequence). CDR3 in DNA: TGTGCCAGCAGCCAACAGACAGGGTCTTTCGGCAATTCACCCCTCCACTTT. Its protein is CASSQQTGSFGNSPLHF.

This clone has only a few counts. The chain recombines TRBV6-5 with TRBJ2-1; D is perhaps TRBD1 (6 bases). V gave up 6 bases and J gave up 0 bases, with 12 bases separating them. This CDR3 is 15 amino acids long. Germline assignment: CDR1 MNHEY and CDR2 SVGAGI. The CDR3 nucleotides are TGTGCCAGCAGCCGACAGGCGGGCTCCTACAATGAGCAGTTCTTC. Residues: CASSRQAGSYNEQFF.

This clone was seen just once. The chain's CDR3 is CASSSPELAGGSSTGELFF. The CDR3 nucleotides are TGTGCCAGCAGCTCGCCGGAACTAGCGGGGGGCTCGAGCACCGGGGAGCTGTTTTTT. The chain couples TRBV27 to TRBJ2-2; 12 nucleotides align to TRBD2. Germline trimming cut 6 bases from V and 4 bases from J; bases unmatched to any gene: 15. CDR1 MNHEY and CDR2 SMNVEV come from the germline V gene (reference sequence). The CDR3 runs 19 residues.